This is a list of T cell receptor beta chains from one sample in a study of blood T cell repertoires in COVID-19. Some clones are missing from TCRdb's copy, which holds only in-frame ones; the method was immunoSEQ multiplex PCR. The repertoire has more than 400,000 clones, roughly nine tenths of them found once; the top ten carry roughly 0.72%. Sequences were obtained from PBMCs or T cells enriched from blood (not recorded which). The receptors were sampled from a woman between 18 and 29 years old who had recovered from COVID-19. CDR3s include the opening cysteine and the closing phenylalanine or tryptophan. A D gene is named only where the DNA matches it firmly. Expanded clones get a size class; other rows say once, few or many, or leave the size out.

D | size | J | V | DNA | CDR3
TRBD1 | NA | TRBJ1-1 | TRBV5-5 | TGTGCCAGCAGCCGGACAGGGGATAACACTGAAGCTTTCTTT | CASSRTGDNTEAFF
NA | NA | TRBJ1-1 | TRBV18 | TGTGCCAGCTCACCAGTATCCACAGAGTACACTGAAGCTTTCTTT | CASSPVSTEYTEAFF
NA | NA | TRBJ2-2 | TRBV10-1 | TGCGCCAGCAGTGTCGGAGGGACCGGGGAGCTGTTTTTT | CASSVGGTGELFF
NA | NA | TRBJ2-3 | TRBV5-1 | TGCGCCAGCAGGGGCACCACCAATGCAGATACGCAGTATTTT | CASRGTTNADTQYF
NA | NA | TRBJ1-1 | TRBV27 | TGTGCCAGCAGTTCCACCCTTCGACAGGAAGCTTTCTTT | CASSSTLRQEAFF
TRBD1 | NA | TRBJ2-1 | TRBV5-8 | TGTGCCAGCAGCGCCCCTAAAGGGGGCCAGGCTTGGAATGAGCAGTTCTTC | CASSAPKGGQAWNEQFF
NA | NA | TRBJ1-4 | TRBV2 | TGTGCCAGTTGTATTGGGGCGCGGAATGAAAAACTGTTTTTT | CASCIGARNEKLFF
NA | NA | TRBJ1-1 | TRBV28 | TGTGCCAGCAGTTTAAGACAGGTGAACACTGAAGCTTTCTTT | CASSLRQVNTEAFF
NA | once | TRBJ2-5 | TRBV7-9 | TGTGCCAGCAGCTTATGGGACTTAGGGGACCAGACCCAGTACTTC | CASSLWDLGDQTQYF
NA | NA | TRBJ2-1 | TRBV2 | TGTGCCAGCGGGGGCATCCTTGGGGAGCAGTTCTTC | CASGGILGEQFF
NA | NA | TRBJ2-7 | TRBV7-9 | TGTGCCAGCAGCTTATTATCGGGAGAAGAGCAGTACTTC | CASSLLSGEEQYF
NA | NA | TRBJ1-1 | TRBV19 | TGTGCCAGCTCTCAAGACAGGACCACTGAAGCTTTCTTT | CASSQDRTTEAFF
TRBD2 | NA | TRBJ2-2 | TRBV4-1 | TGCGCCAGCAGCCGGCTTAGCGGGGGGAACACCGGGGAGCTGTTTTTT | CASSRLSGGNTGELFF
NA | NA | TRBJ1-5 | TRBV24-1 | TGTGCCATCGGGGGGGGCAATCAGCCCCAGCATTTT | CAIGGGNQPQHF
NA | NA | TRBJ1-1 | TRBV29-1 | TGCAGCGCCGACAGAGGGGGGGCGCGGGAAGCTTTCTTT | CSADRGGAREAFF
NA | NA | TRBJ1-6 | TRBV5-1 | TGCGCCAGCAGCGCGAGCTCCTATAATTCACCCCTCCACTTT | CASSASSYNSPLHF
NA | NA | TRBJ1-3 | TRBV28 | TGTGCCAGCAGCTCCCCCGGAAACACCATATATTTT | CASSSPGNTIYF
TRBD2 | NA | TRBJ2-7 | TRBV6-5 | TGTGCCAACCCACTTCCTCAGCGGGGAGTCTACGAGCAGTACTTC | CANPLPQRGVYEQYF
TRBD1 | few | TRBJ2-5 | TRBV6-5 | TGTGCCAGCACCGCACCGGGACAGCAAGAGACCCAGTACTTC | CASTAPGQQETQYF
TRBD2 | NA | TRBJ2-1 | TRBV27 | TGTGCCAGCAGCAGCCGTGGTAGCGGGGGGAACAATGAGCAGTTCTTC | CASSSRGSGGNNEQFF
TRBD2 | few | TRBJ2-3 | TRBV2 | TGTGCCAGCAGGGTCTTAGCGGGGGGGCGGGTAGATACGCAGTATTTT | CASRVLAGGRVDTQYF
TRBD1 | once | TRBJ1-1 | TRBV19 | TGTGCCAGTAGTAGCGGACAGGGGATTATAACTTTCTTT | CASSSGQGIITFF
TRBD1 | few | TRBJ1-2 | TRBV10-3 | TGTGCCATCCATTCGTCACGGGACAGGGAGTCTGAGGGCTACACCTTC | CAIHSSRDRESEGYTF
NA | NA | TRBJ1-6 | TRBV5-1 | TGCGCCAGCAGCTTGCAAGGGGATGAATCACCCCTCCACTTT | CASSLQGDESPLHF
NA | few | TRBJ1-1 | TRBV13 | TGTGCCAGCAGCTTACCTAACAGGGATTTTAGGCCTGAAGCTTTCTTT | CASSLPNRDFRPEAFF
TRBD1 | NA | TRBJ1-1 | TRBV5-1 | TGCGCCAGCAGCTTGAAGGGGGCGAACACTGAAGCTTTCTTT | CASSLKGANTEAFF
TRBD1 | NA | TRBJ1-5 | TRBV5-1 | TGCGCCAGCAGCCCGATCCCAGGGGGAGATCAGCCCCAGCATTTT | CASSPIPGGDQPQHF
TRBD1 | NA | TRBJ1-5 | TRBV10-3 | TGTGCCAGCGGGACAGGGGGCATTCAGCCCCAGCATTTT | CASGTGGIQPQHF
NA | NA | TRBJ1-2 | TRBV11-2 | TGTGCCAGCAGCTTACGGAGCTATGGCTACACCTTC | CASSLRSYGYTF
NA | NA | TRBJ1-2 | TRBV5-1 | TGCGCCAGCAGCCCAGGACAGAGCCCTAACTATGGCTACACCTTC | CASSPGQSPNYGYTF
NA | NA | TRBJ2-3 | TRBV27 | TGTGCCAGCCCTATCGTCACTAGCACAGATACGCAGTATTTT | CASPIVTSTDTQYF
NA | NA | TRBJ2-3 | TRBV3-1/TRBV3-2 | TGTGCCAGCAGCCACCCCCGATCGGGGATTAGCACAGATACGCAGTATTTT | CASSHPRSGISTDTQYF
NA | NA | TRBJ2-7 | TRBV5-4 | TGTGCCAGCAGCTTGGCCAACGGCGAGCAGTACTTC | CASSLANGEQYF
TRBD1 | NA | TRBJ1-2 | TRBV11-2 | TGTGCCAGCAGCTCGCCACAGGGGAACTATGGCTACACCTTC | CASSSPQGNYGYTF
NA | NA | TRBJ2-1 | TRBV7-2 | TGTGCCAGCAGCCCCAGGTGGGGCGGTACGTTCTTC | CASSPRWGGTFF
NA | NA | TRBJ1-4 | TRBV28 | TGTGCCACCCGATTAGGCGAGGGAAAACTGTTTTTT | CATRLGEGKLFF
NA | NA | TRBJ2-7 | TRBV5-6 | TGTGCCAGCAGCCCCGGGAGTTCCCGCGAGCAGTACTTC | CASSPGSSREQYF